This TCR beta chain was sequenced during a study of blood T cells in healthy people across ages. The use of a sample-barcoded 5' primer and a J-beta primer mix characterized a second PCR of about 6 to 12 cycles. TCRdb re-analysed the 5' RACE reads in MiXCR, keeping a single row per CDR3 protein. The repertoire has hundreds of thousands of distinct CDR3 sequences, about 61% of them found once; the top ten carry approximately 24%. Trimming took 4 bases from V and 7 from J; bases not matched to a gene: 12. The CDR3 runs to 17 residues. Germline loops: CDR1 MNHEY, CDR2 SVGEGT. The rearrangement uses TRBV6-2 or TRBV6-3 and TRBJ2-1; TRBD2 matches at 11 bases. This TCR was recovered from a man aged 35 to 55 in good health. Input material: blood. The CDR3, as DNA: TGTGCCAGCAGTTTCCCACATAGCGGGAGGGCCTCAAATGAGCAGTTCTTC. It encodes CASSFPHSGRASNEQFF.